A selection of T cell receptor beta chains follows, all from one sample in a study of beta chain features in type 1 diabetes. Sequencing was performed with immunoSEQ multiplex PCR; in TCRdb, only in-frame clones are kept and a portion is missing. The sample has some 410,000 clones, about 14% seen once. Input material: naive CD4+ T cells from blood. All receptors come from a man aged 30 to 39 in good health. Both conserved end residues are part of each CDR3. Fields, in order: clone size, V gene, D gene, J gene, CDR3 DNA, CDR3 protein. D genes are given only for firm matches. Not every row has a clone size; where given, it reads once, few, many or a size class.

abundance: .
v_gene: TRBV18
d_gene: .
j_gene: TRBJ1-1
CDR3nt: TGTGCCAGCTCATCCAAAGCCCACAAAAGCACTGAAGCTTTCTTT
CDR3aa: CASSSKAHKSTEAFF

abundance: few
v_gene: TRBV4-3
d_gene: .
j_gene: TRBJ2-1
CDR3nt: TGCGCCAGCAGCCAAGCGACTCCCCTTGATGAGCAGTTCTTC
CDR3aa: CASSQATPLDEQFF

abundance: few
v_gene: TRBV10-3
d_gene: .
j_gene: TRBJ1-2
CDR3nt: TGTGCCATCAGTGACTCCCGAAGGTCAGGGCCTGGCTACACCTTC
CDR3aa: CAISDSRRSGPGYTF

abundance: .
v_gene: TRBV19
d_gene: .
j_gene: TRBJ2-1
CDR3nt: TGTGCCAGTAGTATTGGGGTAGGTTATGAGCAGTTCTTC
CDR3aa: CASSIGVGYEQFF

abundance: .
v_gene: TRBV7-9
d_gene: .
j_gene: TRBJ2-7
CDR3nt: TGTGCCAGCAGCTTAGGGGGCAGTTATGACGAGCAGTACTTC
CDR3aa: CASSLGGSYDEQYF

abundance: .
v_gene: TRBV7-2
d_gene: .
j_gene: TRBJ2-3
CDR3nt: TGTGCCAGCAGCTTAAATGCAGATACGCAGTATTTT
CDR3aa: CASSLNADTQYF

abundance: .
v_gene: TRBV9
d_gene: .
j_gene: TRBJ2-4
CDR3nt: TGTGCCAGCAGCGTAGGGACAAGTAAAAACATTCAGTACTTC
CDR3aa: CASSVGTSKNIQYF

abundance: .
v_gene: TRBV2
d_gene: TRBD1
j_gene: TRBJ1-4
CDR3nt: TGTGCCAGCAGTTCACAGGGGGCGCGAGAAAAACTGTTTTTT
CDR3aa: CASSSQGAREKLFF

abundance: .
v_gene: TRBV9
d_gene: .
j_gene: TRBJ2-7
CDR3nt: TGTGCCAGCAGCGTAGCAGGGACCTCCTACGAGCAGTACTTC
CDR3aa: CASSVAGTSYEQYF

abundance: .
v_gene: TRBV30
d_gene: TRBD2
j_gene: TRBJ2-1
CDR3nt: TGTGCCTGGACCACAGGGGCTAGCGGGAGGGCCTACAATGAGCAGTTCTTC
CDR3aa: CAWTTGASGRAYNEQFF

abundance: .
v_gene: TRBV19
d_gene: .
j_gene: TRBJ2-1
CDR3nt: TGTGCCAGTAACATGCCGGGTCTAACCTACAATGAGCAGTTCTTC
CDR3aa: CASNMPGLTYNEQFF

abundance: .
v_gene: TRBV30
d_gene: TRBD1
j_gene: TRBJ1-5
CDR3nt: TGTGCCTGGAGTGCGGACAGGGGGCGAACGAATCAGCCCCAGCATTTT
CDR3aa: CAWSADRGRTNQPQHF

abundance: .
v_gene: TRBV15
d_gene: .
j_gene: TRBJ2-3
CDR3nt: TGTGCCACCAGCAGAGATAAGGGAACAGATACGCAGTATTTT
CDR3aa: CATSRDKGTDTQYF

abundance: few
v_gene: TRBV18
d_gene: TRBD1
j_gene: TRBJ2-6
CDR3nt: TGTGCCAGCTCACCACTCCCTCCTGGGGACAGTCGGCAATCTGGGGCCAACGTCCTGACTTTC
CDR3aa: CASSPLPPGDSRQSGANVLTF

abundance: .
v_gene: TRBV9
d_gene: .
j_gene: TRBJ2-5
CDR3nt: TGTGCCAGCAGCGTAGCCCAGGGTAGGGAGACCCAGTACTTC
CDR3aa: CASSVAQGRETQYF

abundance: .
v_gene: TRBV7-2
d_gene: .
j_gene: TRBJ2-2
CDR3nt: TGTGCCAGCAGCCCCCGGGGGCAAGACACCGGGGAGCTGTTTTTT
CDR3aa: CASSPRGQDTGELFF

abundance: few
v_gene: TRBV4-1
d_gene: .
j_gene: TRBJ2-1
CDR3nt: TGCGCCAGCAGCCAAGTTGTGCGGCCCGAGTGGAAGCAGTTCTTC
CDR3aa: CASSQVVRPEWKQFF

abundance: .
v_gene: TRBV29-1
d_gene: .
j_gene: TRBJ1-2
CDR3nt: TGCAGCGTTGAATTAGCGCCGGGGTCCGTCGACCGATTAAACTATGGCTACACCTTC
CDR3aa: CSVELAPGSVDRLNYGYTF

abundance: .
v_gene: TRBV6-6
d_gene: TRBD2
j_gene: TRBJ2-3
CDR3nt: TGTGCCAGCAGTTACTCTACCAGCGGGGGGCCAGATACGCAGTATTTT
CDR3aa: CASSYSTSGGPDTQYF

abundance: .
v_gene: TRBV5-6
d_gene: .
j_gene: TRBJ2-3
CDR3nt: TGTGCCAGCAGGGTCGGGGGGCAGGGCACAGATACGCAGTATTTT
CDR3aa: CASRVGGQGTDTQYF

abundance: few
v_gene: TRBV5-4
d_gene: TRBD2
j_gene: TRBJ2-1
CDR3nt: TGCGCCAGCAGCCAAGACGGGACTAGCGGGAGCGCCTACAATGAGCAGTTCTTC
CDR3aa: CASSQDGTSGSAYNEQFF

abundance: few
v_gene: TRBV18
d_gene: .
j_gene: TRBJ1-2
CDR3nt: TGTGCCAGCTCACCACTTGAAGGAGGCTACACCTTC
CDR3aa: CASSPLEGGYTF

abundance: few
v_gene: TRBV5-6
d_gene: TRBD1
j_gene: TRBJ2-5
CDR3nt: TGTGCCAGCACCGAGGACAGGAAAGAGACCCAGTACTTC
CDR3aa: CASTEDRKETQYF

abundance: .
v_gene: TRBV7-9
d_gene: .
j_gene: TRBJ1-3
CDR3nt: TGTGCCAGCACTCCTGGAAACACCATATATTTT
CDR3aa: CASTPGNTIYF

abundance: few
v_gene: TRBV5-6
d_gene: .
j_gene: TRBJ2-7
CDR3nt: TGTGCCAGCGGGCCGGACCGCAGCTCCTACGAGCAGTACTTC
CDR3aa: CASGPDRSSYEQYF

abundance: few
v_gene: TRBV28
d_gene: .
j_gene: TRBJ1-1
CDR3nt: TGTGCCAGCAGCCCCGGGAGGTACACTGAAGCTTTCTTT
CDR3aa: CASSPGRYTEAFF

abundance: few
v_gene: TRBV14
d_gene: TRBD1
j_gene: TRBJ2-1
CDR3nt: TGTGCCAGCAGTGTTACAGGGGGCGTTTACAATGAGCAGTTCTTC
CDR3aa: CASSVTGGVYNEQFF

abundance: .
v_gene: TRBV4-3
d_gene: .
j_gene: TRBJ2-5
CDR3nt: TGCGCCAGCAGCCAAGAACAACAGGTGACCCAGTACTTC
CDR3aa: CASSQEQQVTQYF

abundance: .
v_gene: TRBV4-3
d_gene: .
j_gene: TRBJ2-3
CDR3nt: TGCGCCAGCAGCCAAGAAGGGACTAGCACAGATACGCAGTATTTT
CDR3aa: CASSQEGTSTDTQYF

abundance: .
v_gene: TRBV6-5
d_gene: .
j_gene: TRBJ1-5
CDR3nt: TGTGCCAGCAGTTACTCAGGGAGGCAGCCCCAGCATTTT
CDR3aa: CASSYSGRQPQHF